Below, one T cell receptor (beta chain) is given with its context. This clone's antigen is unknown. Base qualities are missing; no much larger clone stands one base away. The record originates from a study of technical replicates of blood from a handful of donors (dated by TCRdb to 2015 to 2018). CDR1 and CDR2 were assigned from the germline V gene as SGHTA and FQGTGA. The CDR3 sequence holds 14 residues, the cysteine and phenylalanine included. Kept here is only the CDR3 DNA, which spans 42 bases and is read in frame from base 1. V and J are truncated by 4 bases and 4 bases respectively, leaving an intervening sequence of 13 bases. The library was generated by the immunoSEQ multiplex PCR assay. TCRdb mirrors the immuneACCESS table, restricted to in-frame sequences. Some clones are absent from its copies; in checked studies, under half trace to an unresolved V gene, and the reason for the others is unknown. The sample table contains roughly 76,000 clones; only one count was recorded for 75% to 95% of them. The ten largest account for over 0.35% of the sample.

This clonotype was sampled from a human donor in good health. Some clones in this sample may be carry-over from other donors' samples. Sequencing was performed on T cells isolated from PBMCs. The chain links TRBV7-3 with TRBJ1-1, with the D gene uncertain. The DNA reads as follows: TGTGCCAGCAGCTCCGAGGCCACGGCCACTGAAGCTTTCTTT. Its protein product is CASSSEATATEAFF.